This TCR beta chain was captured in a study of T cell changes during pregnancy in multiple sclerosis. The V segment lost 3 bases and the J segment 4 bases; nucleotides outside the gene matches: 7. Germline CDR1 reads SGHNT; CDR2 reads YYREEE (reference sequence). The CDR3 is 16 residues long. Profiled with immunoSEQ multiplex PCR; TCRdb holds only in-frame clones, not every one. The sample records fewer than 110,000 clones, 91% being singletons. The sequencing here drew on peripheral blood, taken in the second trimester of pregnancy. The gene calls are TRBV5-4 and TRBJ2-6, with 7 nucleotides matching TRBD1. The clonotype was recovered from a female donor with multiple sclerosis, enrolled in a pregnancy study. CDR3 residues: CASSSSRDRGANVLTF. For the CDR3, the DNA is TGTGCCAGCAGCTCAAGCCGGGACAGAGGGGCCAACGTCCTGACTTTC.